This T cell receptor (beta chain) came from a study of OX40 agonist ivuxolimab in advanced cancers. Overall study context: It was permissible to have had prior anti-PD-1, anti-PD-L1 or anti-CTLA-4 therapy, and about 40% had some.

Study results and limitations: The mean number of expanded clones was higher in CD8+ T cells than in CD4+. Partial responders receiving 0.1-3.0 mg/kg showed among the lowest clonal expansion.

A history of autoimmune disease or systemic immunosuppression excluded patients. This clone was recorded once. Antigen specificity is unknown. Some clones are missing from TCRdb's copy, which holds only in-frame ones; the method was immunoSEQ multiplex PCR. The repertoire holds 71,000 or so clones, with approximately 80% as singletons. The clonotype comes from an adult with an advanced solid tumor such as melanoma, head and neck, liver or kidney cancer. The input for sequencing was CD4+ or CD8+ T cells sorted from blood, taken in a trial of the OX40 agonist ivuxolimab.

The CDR3 region has the DNA TGTGCCAGCAGCGCTAACGGGAGGGCCTGGGATACGCAGTATTTT. Translation gives CASSANGRAWDTQYF. This rearrangement joins TRBV9 to TRBJ2-3, with 8 bases fitting TRBD2. With 3 bases clipped from V and 6 bases from J, the junction kept 9 bases outside the gene matches. The CDR3 runs to 15 residues. Germline values: CDR1 SGDLS, CDR2 YYNGEE.